Included here is one T cell receptor beta chain sequence, with context. Its antigen is currently not known. Library preparation used the iRepertoire multiplex PCR system with TCR subtype-specific primers for both bulk and single-cell sequencing. Multiplex PCR with primers targeting V, D and J gene regions was used to generate bulk TCR beta libraries. Each sample contributed roughly 90-500 ng of RNA as input for preparing the bulk TCR library. An Illumina MiSeq was used to sequence the bulk TCR beta amplicons. The authors' pipeline ran thus. Sample misassignments and low-quality sequencing reads were removed through quality control steps. CDR3 was defined as the amino acids lying between the Y[YFLI]C motif of the V-gene and the [FW]GXGT motif of the J-segment. CDR3 clonotypes and TRBV and TRBJ gene assignments were based on the IMGT database. For each sample, TRBV expression was normalized against the mean for the same gene in PBMC from 44 healthy donors. Following reprocessing of the reads by TCRdb, the data hold one row per CDR3 protein sequence and no DNA is available. The V and J calls come from TCRdb's annotation, not from the publication. The sample's clone listing holds thousands of distinct CDR3 sequences. The biggest ten clones account for roughly 24% of the sample.

The donors whose samples were sequenced had carbamazepine-induced Stevens-Johnson syndrome or toxic epidermal necrolysis (CBZ-SJS/TEN). Next-generation sequencing was used to profile the T cell receptor repertoires of patients with drug-induced severe cutaneous adverse reactions in a search for drug-specific clonotypes. RNA was isolated either from blister cells of skin lesions or from peripheral blood mononuclear cells. This sample was included in a study of T cells in severe cutaneous drug reactions (dated by TCRdb to between 2018 and 2021). For context, the study as a whole: Patients were recruited between about 2011 and 2019 from Taiwan, Thailand and a European registry network. Enrollment was limited to patients whose SJS/TEN or DRESS diagnosis was probable or definite according to RegiSCAR criteria. The Naranjo algorithm and the ALDEN drug causality algorithm were used to identify the culprit drug. Blister fluids/cells, PBMC and other biological samples were taken from patients in the acute stage or the recovery stage. Bulk TCR sequencing was combined with single-cell sequencing, quantitative PCR validation, functional assays and transgenic mouse experiments. Libraries used iRepertoire multiplex PCR; authors cited a comparison showing similar capture of abundant clonotypes across iRepertoire and 5' RACE methods with or without UMI.

Overall study results and their limits: All seven CBZ-SJS/TEN blister samples contained a public TCRbeta CDR3 (mean approximately 15%), which was undetectable or scarce in tolerant-control and healthy-donor PBMC. Whether the public TCR generalizes to SJS/TEN caused by other drugs was noted by the authors as still needing further study. TRBV12-4 usage was strongly increased in CBZ-SJS/TEN patients, averaging approximately 30% in blister cells and 5% to 6% in PBMC.

CDR1 and CDR2, per the germline V gene, are ENHRY and SYGVKD. The CDR3 spans 15 residues, from the cysteine through the phenylalanine. Only the protein is available. Sequencing was performed on cells from a skin blister. The sample's cell subset or site label, in plain terms: unsorted cells from skin lesion blisters. The clonotype was recovered from a human donor with a severe cutaneous adverse drug reaction. The V gene is TRBV10-3 and the J gene is TRBJ2-2. CDR3 sequence: CAISEANRNTGELFF.